Listed here are 13 T cell receptor beta chains from one sample, sequenced in a study of CD8+ T cells in alopecia areata. Stated treatment: oral pan-JAK inhibitor, 5-10 mg twice daily. Investigators isolated RNA and reverse transcribed it into cDNA to act as the sequencing template. Here immunoSEQ multiplex PCR was the method, and the copy in TCRdb shows in-frame clones only, minus some. The sample has about 210,000 clones; under 40% are singletons. The sequencing here drew on CD4+ T cells sorted from blood, taken at approximately week 30, from a patient treated with tofacitinib. These receptors were obtained from a human donor with alopecia areata.

This clone was seen a handful of times. This chain joins TRBV6-5 and TRBJ1-6, with D perhaps TRBD1 (5 bases). CDR1 is MNHEY and CDR2 is SVGAGI in the germline V gene. This CDR3 comprises 14 residues. V lost 4 bases and J 9 bases, leaving 13 bases between the germline ends. The CDR3: CASSSAGGGSPLHF. DNA of the CDR3: TGTGCCAGCAGTTCGGCGGGGGGTGGTTCACCCCTCCACTTT.

Remarks on this clone: The sample has other DNA sequences that encode this CDR3 too. CDR3 sequence: CASRSTSGRYNEQFF. In DNA form, the CDR3 reads TGTGCCAGCAGATCGACTAGCGGGAGATACAATGAGCAGTTCTTC. This sequence joins TRBV6-5 and TRBJ2-1; TRBD2 matches 12 bases. Unmatched junction bases numbered 4, after V lost 6 bases and J lost 4 bases. From germline, CDR1 is MNHEY and CDR2 SVGAGI. The length of the CDR3 is 15 residues.

The chain employs TRBV6-1 and TRBJ1-4; D is uncertain. Trimming removed 1 base at V and 7 bases at J, with 7 bases between. The length of the CDR3 is 13 residues. Germline lookup yields CDR1 MNHNS and CDR2 SASEGT. In DNA, the CDR3 is TGTGCCAGCAGTGAAGGGGAGGTTGAAAAACTGTTTTTT. It translates to CASSEGEVEKLFF.

The sample holds a few counts of this clone. V usage is TRBV5-1 and J usage is TRBJ2-3, with TRBD2 identical over 8 bases. The germline gives CDR1 SGHRS, CDR2 YFSETQ. J was trimmed by 8 bases and V by 0 bases; bases with no gene match: 2. The CDR3 covers 13 residues. CDR3 loop: CASSLGTSRTQYF. The CDR3 region has the DNA TGCGCCAGCAGCTTGGGGACTAGCCGTACGCAGTATTTT.

This clone has just a few counts. Other DNA sequences of this sample code for an identical CDR3. V and J are TRBV5-1 and TRBJ2-2; D is unresolved. The ends were cut back, 0 bases at V and 1 base at J, with 4 bases in the middle. CDR3 length: 14 residues. From germline, CDR1 is SGHRS and CDR2 YFSETQ. This CDR3 is CASSLDLNTGELFF. In DNA form, the CDR3 reads TGCGCCAGCAGCTTGGACCTGAACACCGGGGAGCTGTTTTTT.

In nucleotides, the CDR3 is TGTGCCAGCAGTTCCCATAGCGGGAGCAACGAGCAGTACTTC. Its translation is CASSSHSGSNEQYF. V gene TRBV6-5 combines with J gene TRBJ2-7, with 9 bases lining up with TRBD2. V was clipped by 4 bases and J by 5 bases; unmatched bases: 6. The CDR3 sequence is 14 residues long. Germline V lookup: CDR1 MNHEY, CDR2 SVGAGI.

The chain links TRBV30 to TRBJ2-1; TRBD2 matches at 9 bases. This CDR3 region has 14 residues. J was trimmed by 9 bases and V by 0 bases; bases with no gene match: 6. Per the germline V gene, CDR1 is GTSNPN and CDR2 is SVGIG (reference sequence). CDR3 in amino acids: CAWSVRGGAGEQFF. The CDR3 DNA sequence: TGTGCCTGGAGTGTACGCGGGGGGGCCGGTGAGCAGTTCTTC. The entire variable domain, with the rest obtained from reference TRBV30 and TRBJ2-1, is as follows: SQTIHQWPATLVQPVGSPLSLECTVEGTSNPNLYWYRQAAGRGLQLLFYSVGIGQISSEVPQNLSASRPQDRQFILSSKKLLLSDSGFYLCAWSVRGGAGEQFFGPGTRLTVL.

The J gene is TRBJ2-2, the V gene TRBV7-3; 7 nucleotides line up with TRBD1. Germline loops: CDR1 SGHTA, CDR2 FQGTGA. The CDR3 is 13 residues long. J lost 5 bases, V lost 5 bases, and 2 bases had no gene match. The CDR3 DNA is TGTGCCAGCAGCCGGGGACAGACCGGGGAGCTGTTTTTT. Its translation is CASSRGQTGELFF.

This clone was seen a handful of times. This chain joins TRBV6-1 and TRBJ2-3; 9 bases fit TRBD2. Germline CDR1 is MNHNS and CDR2 is SASEGT. The CDR3 is 15 residues long. With 4 bases clipped from V and 6 bases from J, the junction kept 8 bases outside the gene matches. The CDR3 loop is CASSVQAGGYDTQYF. CDR3 nucleotide sequence: TGTGCCAGCAGTGTTCAAGCGGGGGGTTATGATACGCAGTATTTT.

This clone has a handful of counts. The chain is built from TRBV2 and TRBJ2-3, with D perhaps given as TRBD1 or TRBD2 (5 bases each). Germline CDR1 SNHLY, CDR2 FYNNEI. V shed 6 bases and J shed 5 bases, with 24 bases lying between them. This CDR3 is 17 amino acids long. DNA for the CDR3: TGTGCCAGCAGAGACCCCGCGATGGCAGGGAGAGGAGATACGCAGTATTTT. Amino acid sequence: CASRDPAMAGRGDTQYF.

V is TRBV15 and J is TRBJ2-7, with TRBD1 as a possible D gene (5 bases). The V end lost 5 bases, the J end lost 5 bases, and 13 bases lay between the germline ends. Germline lookup yields CDR1 LNHNV and CDR2 YYDKDF (reference sequence). The CDR3 is 13 amino acids. DNA of the CDR3: TGTGCCACCAGCGGGCAGGGTGGCGACGAGCAGTACTTC. It is translated as CATSGQGGDEQYF.

CDR3 in DNA: TGTGCCAGCAGTGACAGGGGGCGTACTGAAGCTTTCTTT. It translates to CASSDRGRTEAFF. The V call is TRBV6-1, the J call TRBJ1-1, with TRBD1 matching 8 bases. CDR1 and CDR2 (germline): MNHNS, SASEGT. The CDR3 sequence is 13 residues long. The J segment lost 5 bases and the V segment lost 3 bases, leaving 2 bases of the junction unmatched.

The CDR3 spells CASRPISTGNYGYTF. CDR3 DNA sequence: TGTGCCAGCAGGCCCATATCGACAGGCAACTATGGCTACACCTTC. V gene TRBV28 combines with J gene TRBJ1-2; possibly TRBD1 for D (6 bases). The germline CDR1 and CDR2 sequences are MDHEN and SYDVKM. The length of the CDR3 is 15 residues. V shed 6 bases and J shed 2 bases, with 16 bases lying between them.